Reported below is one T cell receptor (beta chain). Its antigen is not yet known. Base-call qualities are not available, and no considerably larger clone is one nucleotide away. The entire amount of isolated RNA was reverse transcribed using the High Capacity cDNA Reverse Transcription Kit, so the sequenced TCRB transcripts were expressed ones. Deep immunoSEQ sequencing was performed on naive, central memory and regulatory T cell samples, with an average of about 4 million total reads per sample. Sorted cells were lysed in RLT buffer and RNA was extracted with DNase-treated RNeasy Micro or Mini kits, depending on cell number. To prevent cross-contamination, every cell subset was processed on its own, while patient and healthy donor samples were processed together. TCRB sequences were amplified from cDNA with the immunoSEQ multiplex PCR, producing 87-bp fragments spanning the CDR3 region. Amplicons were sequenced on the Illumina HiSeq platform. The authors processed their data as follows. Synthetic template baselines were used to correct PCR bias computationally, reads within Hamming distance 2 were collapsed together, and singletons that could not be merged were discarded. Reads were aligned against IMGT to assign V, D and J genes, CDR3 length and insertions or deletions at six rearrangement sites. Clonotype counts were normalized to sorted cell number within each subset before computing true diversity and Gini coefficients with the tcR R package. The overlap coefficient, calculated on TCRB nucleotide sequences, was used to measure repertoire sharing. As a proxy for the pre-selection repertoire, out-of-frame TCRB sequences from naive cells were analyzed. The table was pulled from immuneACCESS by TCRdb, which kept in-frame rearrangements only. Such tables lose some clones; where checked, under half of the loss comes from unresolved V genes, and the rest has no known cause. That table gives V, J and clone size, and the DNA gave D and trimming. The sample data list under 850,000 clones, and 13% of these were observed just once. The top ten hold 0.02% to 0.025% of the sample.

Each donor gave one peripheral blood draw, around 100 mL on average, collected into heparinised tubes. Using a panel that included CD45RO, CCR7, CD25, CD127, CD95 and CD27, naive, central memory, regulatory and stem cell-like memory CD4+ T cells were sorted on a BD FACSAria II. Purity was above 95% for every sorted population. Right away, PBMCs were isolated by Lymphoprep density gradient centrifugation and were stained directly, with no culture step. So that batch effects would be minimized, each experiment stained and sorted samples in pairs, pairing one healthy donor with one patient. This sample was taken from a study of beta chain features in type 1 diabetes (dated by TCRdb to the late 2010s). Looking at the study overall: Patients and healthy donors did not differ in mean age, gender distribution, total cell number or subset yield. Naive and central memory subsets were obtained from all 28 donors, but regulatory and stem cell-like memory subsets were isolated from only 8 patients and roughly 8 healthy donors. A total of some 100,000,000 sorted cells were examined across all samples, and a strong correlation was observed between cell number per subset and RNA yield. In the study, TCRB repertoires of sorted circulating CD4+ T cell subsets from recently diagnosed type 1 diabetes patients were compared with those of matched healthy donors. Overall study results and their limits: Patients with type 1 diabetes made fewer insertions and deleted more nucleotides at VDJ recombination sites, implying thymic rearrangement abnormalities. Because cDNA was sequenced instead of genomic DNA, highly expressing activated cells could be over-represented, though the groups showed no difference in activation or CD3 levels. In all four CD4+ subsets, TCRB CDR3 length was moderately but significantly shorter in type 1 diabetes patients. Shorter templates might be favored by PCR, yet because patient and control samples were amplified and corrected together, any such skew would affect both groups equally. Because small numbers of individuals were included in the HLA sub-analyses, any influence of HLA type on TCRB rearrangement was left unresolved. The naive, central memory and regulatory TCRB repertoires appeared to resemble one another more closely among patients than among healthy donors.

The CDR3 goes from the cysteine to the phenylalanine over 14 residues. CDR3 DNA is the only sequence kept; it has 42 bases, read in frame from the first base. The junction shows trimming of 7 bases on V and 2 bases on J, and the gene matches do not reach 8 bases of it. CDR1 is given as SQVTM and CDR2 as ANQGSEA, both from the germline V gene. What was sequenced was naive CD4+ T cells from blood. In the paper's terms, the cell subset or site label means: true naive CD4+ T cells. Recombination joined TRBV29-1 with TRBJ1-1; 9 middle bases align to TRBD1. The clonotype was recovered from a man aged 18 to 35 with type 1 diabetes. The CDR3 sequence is CSAIRTGANTEAFF. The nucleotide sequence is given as TGCAGCGCGATACGGACAGGGGCTAACACTGAAGCTTTCTTT.